Following are 25 T cell receptor beta chains from one sample sequenced in a study of blood T cell repertoires in COVID-19. Sequencing was performed with immunoSEQ multiplex PCR; in TCRdb, only in-frame clones are kept and a portion is missing. The sample shows around 200,000 clones, around 80% of them seen only once. The specimen was peripheral blood. The receptors here all came from an elderly woman with active or convalescent COVID-19.

The V and J genes are TRBV5-1 and TRBJ2-1; 7 bases are shared with TRBD2. V shed 1 base and J 6 bases; nucleotides not matched to a gene: 10. The CDR3 is 16 residues long. The germline gives CDR1 SGHRS, CDR2 YFSETQ. CDR3 in DNA: TGCGCCAGCAGCTTGACTAGCGCCACGGTTGGCAATGAGCAGTTCTTC. It encodes CASSLTSATVGNEQFF.

In its sample, this clone was seen once. The chain recombines TRBV30 with TRBJ2-6; no clear D. V dropped 3 bases and J dropped 0 bases, with 12 bases sitting between them. Per germline, CDR1 GTSNPN and CDR2 SVGIG (reference sequence). This CDR3 spans 16 amino acids. CDR3: CAWRLNLGSGANVLTF. The DNA for the CDR3 is TGTGCCTGGAGACTAAACCTGGGCTCTGGGGCCAACGTCCTGACTTTC. Supplemented by reference TRBV30 and TRBJ2-6, the full variable domain reads SQTIHQWPATLVQPVGSPLSLECTVEGTSNPNLYWYRQAAGRGLQLLFYSVGIGQISSEVPQNLSASRPQDRQFILSSKKLLLSDSGFYLCAWRLNLGSGANVLTFGAGSRLTVL.

V gene TRBV7-2 combines with J gene TRBJ2-3, with 9 positions matching TRBD2. Germline V gives CDR1 SGHTA, CDR2 FQGNSA. This CDR3 comprises 15 residues. Trimming took 2 bases from V and 5 from J; bases not matched to a gene: 5. CDR3 DNA: TGTGCCAGCAGCTTAATTGCTAGCGGGGTAGATACGCAGTATTTT. As protein: CASSLIASGVDTQYF.

This chain connects TRBV6-2 or TRBV6-3 to TRBJ2-1; 10 bases line up with TRBD2. Unmatched junction bases numbered 3, after V lost 6 bases and J lost 1 base. Germline V gene lookup returns CDR1 MNHEY and CDR2 SVGEGT. The CDR3 runs to 15 residues. This CDR3 reads CASSPLAGSYNEQFF. DNA of the CDR3: TGTGCCAGCAGCCCACTAGCGGGATCCTACAATGAGCAGTTCTTC.

The rearrangement links TRBV7-3 to TRBJ2-3; D possibly corresponds to TRBD2 (6 bases). V lost 5 bases, J lost 6 bases, and 12 bases lay in between. Per germline, CDR1 SGHTA and CDR2 FQGTGA. The CDR3 has 13 residues. The CDR3 nucleotides read TGTGCCAGCAGCCCGGCGGGGCGGGATACGCAGTATTTT. Its protein product is CASSPAGRDTQYF.

As to this clone: A much larger clone differs by one base, so this may be a read error. V gene TRBV5-4 combines with J gene TRBJ1-1; 8 bases align to TRBD1. The CDR3 covers 14 residues. The V and J ends lost 2 bases and 1 base, in that order; junction bases with no gene match: 1. CDR1 is SGHNT, CDR2 YYREEE, per germline (reference sequence). In DNA, the CDR3 is TGTGCCAGCAGCTTAGGGACAGGGAACACTGAAGCTTTCTTT. Residues: CASSLGTGNTEAFF.

The gene calls are TRBV6-2 or TRBV6-3 and TRBJ1-6, with 8 bases identical to TRBD1. The CDR3 is 14 residues long. Germline V gives CDR1 MNHEY, CDR2 SVGEGT. V dropped 6 bases and J dropped 6; count of bases not matched to a gene: 4. The CDR3 nucleotides read TGTGCCAGCAGCCGACAGGGGTCTAATTCACCCCTCCACTTT. This encodes CASSRQGSNSPLHF.

The V gene is TRBV6-2 or TRBV6-3, the J gene TRBJ2-6; TRBD1 aligns across 7 bases. V lost 5 bases and J lost 0; bases outside the gene matches: 4. CDR3 length: 16 amino acids. Germline CDR1 MNHEY, CDR2 SVGEGT. The CDR3 DNA is TGTGCCAGCAGTAAACAGGGGCACTCTGGGGCCAACGTCCTGACTTTC. Its translation is CASSKQGHSGANVLTF.

The gene calls are TRBV5-5 and TRBJ2-5, with TRBD1 identical over 8 bases. Germline V CDR1 and CDR2: SGHKS, YYEKEE (reference sequence). The CDR3 has 14 residues. V was clipped by 4 bases and J by 5 bases; unmatched bases: 7. This CDR3 is CASSQTGAGETQYF. CDR3 nucleotide sequence: TGTGCCAGCAGCCAGACAGGGGCAGGGGAGACCCAGTACTTC. Using reference TRBV5-5 and TRBJ2-5 for the parts outside the CDR3, the full variable domain is DAGVTQSPTHLIKTRGQQVTLRCSPISGHKSVSWYQQVLGQGPQFIFQYYEKEERGRGNFPDRFSARQFPNYSSELNVNALLLGDSALYLCASSQTGAGETQYFGPGTRLLVL.

This sequence joins TRBV7-2 and TRBJ2-3, with 16 bases lining up with TRBD2. The CDR3 is made up of 19 amino acids. J gave up 7 bases and V 4 bases, and 14 bases lay outside the gene matches. Germline V gene lookup returns CDR1 SGHTA and CDR2 FQGNSA. This CDR3 reads CASSSGLAGGLVLRYTQYF. CDR3 bases: TGTGCCAGCAGCTCGGGACTAGCGGGGGGGCTCGTACTCCGATATACGCAGTATTTT.

The chain recombines TRBV28 with TRBJ2-7; TRBD1 agrees at 10 bases. Germline CDR1 and CDR2: MDHEN and SYDVKM. Germline trimming cut 4 bases from V and 5 bases from J; bases unmatched to any gene: 8. The CDR3 spans 15 residues. The CDR3 coding sequence is TGTGCCAGCAGTTGGCCGGGGGACAGGGGCGACGAGCAGTACTTC. Its protein is CASSWPGDRGDEQYF. The full variable domain, with the rest looked up from reference TRBV28 and TRBJ2-7, is DVKVTQSSRYLVKRTGEKVFLECVQDMDHENMFWYRQDPGLGLRLIYFSYDVKMKEKGDIPEGYSVSREKKERFSLILESASTNQTSMYLCASSWPGDRGDEQYFGPGTRLTVT.

This clone was seen just once. The rearrangement links TRBV30 to TRBJ1-5; D possibly corresponds to TRBD1 (6 bases). V lost 4 bases and J lost 1, with 14 bases in between. CDR3 length: 15 amino acids. Germline V gene lookup returns CDR1 GTSNPN and CDR2 SVGIG (reference sequence). The CDR3 spells CAWNPGTRSNQPQHF. CDR3 nucleotide sequence: TGTGCCTGGAACCCGGGGACACGAAGCAATCAGCCCCAGCATTTT.

CDR3 DNA: TGTGCCACCAGCAGTCGGACAGGCTATGGCTACACCTTC. Residues: CATSSRTGYGYTF. V usage is TRBV15 and J usage is TRBJ1-2; 7 bases line up with TRBD1. Trimming took 3 bases from V and 4 from J; bases not matched to a gene: 2. CDR1 and CDR2 (germline): LNHNV, YYDKDF (reference sequence). This CDR3 has 13 amino acids.

The chain links TRBV28 to TRBJ2-6; D may be TRBD1 (5 bases). CDR1 is MDHEN and CDR2 is SYDVKM in the germline V gene. Trimming stripped 8 bases from V and 0 bases from J, with 23 bases between. The CDR3 runs 19 residues. CDR3 nucleotide sequence: TGTGCCAGCGGTCCCCCCCTAACGACAGTTTCCTCTGGGGCCAACGTCCTGACTTTC. It encodes CASGPPLTTVSSGANVLTF.

CDR3 sequence reads: CASGLSPGYEQYF. For the CDR3, the DNA is TGTGCTAGTGGTTTGTCCCCGGGATACGAGCAGTACTTC. The rearrangement joins TRBV12-5 to TRBJ2-7, with TRBD2 as a possible D gene (5 bases). The germline V gene has CDR1 LGHNT and CDR2 FRNRAP. The V end lost 2 bases, the J end lost 4 bases, and 9 bases lay between the germline ends. CDR3 length equals 13 residues. The variable domain in full, with the rest retrieved from reference TRBV12-5 and TRBJ2-7, is DARVTQTPRHKVTEMGQEVTMRCQPILGHNTVFWYRQTMMQGLELLAYFRNRAPLDDSGMPKDRFSAEMPDATLATLKIQPSEPRDSAVYFCASGLSPGYEQYFGPGTRLTVT.

The J gene is TRBJ2-1, the V gene TRBV14; D gene ambiguous. Looked up from germline, CDR1 is SGHDN and CDR2 is FVKESK. The CDR3 has 14 amino acids. Trimming took 4 bases from V and 7 from J, leaving 14 bases between them. CDR3 DNA sequence: TGTGCCAGCAGCCTATCCCTCCCAGAAAATGAGCAGTTCTTC. Its protein is CASSLSLPENEQFF.

This sequence joins TRBV9 and TRBJ1-1; maybe TRBD1 (5 bases). Germline loops: CDR1 SGDLS, CDR2 YYNGEE. This CDR3 is 13 amino acids long. With 0 bases removed from V and 6 bases from J, the gap between germline ends came to 9 bases. CDR3 DNA sequence: TGTGCCAGCAGCGTAGGAGGAGGGGCTGAAGCTTTCTTT. Translating it yields CASSVGGGAEAFF.

This clone was observed a single time. Other DNA sequences in this sample translate to the same CDR3. This CDR3 is CASSLYQGYGYTF. The CDR3 region has the DNA TGTGCCAGCAGTTTATATCAGGGGTATGGCTACACCTTC. The rearrangement links TRBV28 to TRBJ1-2; possibly TRBD1 for D (6 bases). The CDR3 is 13 residues long. Germline loops: CDR1 MDHEN, CDR2 SYDVKM. Deletions cut 1 base from V and 5 bases from J, with 8 bases between.

This chain uses TRBV5-6 with TRBJ1-6; 9 nucleotides agree with TRBD1. This CDR3 is built from 17 residues. V lost 1 base and J lost 9; bases outside the gene matches: 11. The germline gives CDR1 SGHDT, CDR2 YYEEEE. Here the CDR3 DNA reads TGTGCCAGCAGCTTGCTCGCACCGGGACAGGGAACTTCACCCCTCCACTTT. Its protein product is CASSLLAPGQGTSPLHF.

CDR3 in amino acids: CASSPGVNTEAFF. The CDR3, as DNA: TGTGCCAGCAGTCCGGGGGTGAACACTGAAGCTTTCTTT. The V and J genes are TRBV6-6 and TRBJ1-1, with D maybe TRBD1 (5 bases). The V gene's germline CDR1 is MNHNY and CDR2 SVGAGI (reference sequence). The CDR3 has 13 residues. Trimming took 5 bases from V and 0 from J, leaving 7 bases between them.

The rearrangement joins TRBV28 to TRBJ1-2, with D maybe TRBD1 (5 bases). V lost 1 base and J lost 8, with 17 bases in between. The CDR3 has 15 residues. Germline CDR1 is MDHEN and CDR2 is SYDVKM. The CDR3 DNA is TGTGCCAGCAGTTTATACCAGGGTAATCGCGGCGGCTACACCTTC. This gives the protein CASSLYQGNRGGYTF.

The chain uses TRBV19 and TRBJ2-7, with 7 bases matching TRBD2. Germline values: CDR1 LNHDA, CDR2 SQIVND (reference sequence). The CDR3 runs 16 residues. Unmatched junction bases numbered 11, after V lost 6 bases and J lost 0 bases. CDR3 sequence reads: CASSPVQAGASYEQYF. DNA of the CDR3: TGTGCCAGTAGCCCTGTCCAGGCGGGAGCCTCCTACGAGCAGTACTTC.

J is TRBJ1-2 and V is TRBV15; D might be TRBD1 (5 bases). This CDR3 has 19 amino acids. Per germline, CDR1 LNHNV and CDR2 YYDKDF (reference sequence). The V and J ends lost 0 bases and 2 bases respectively, with 22 bases between them. The CDR3 region is CATSREILRIRDLNYGYTF. Here the CDR3 DNA reads TGTGCCACCAGCAGAGAGATTCTCCGAATCAGGGACTTGAACTATGGCTACACCTTC.

This chain connects TRBV5-1 to TRBJ2-2, with unresolved D. The V end lost 6 bases, the J end lost 4 bases, and 13 bases lay between the germline ends. The CDR3 length is 14 residues. CDR1 and CDR2 (germline): SGHRS, YFSETQ. The CDR3 loop reads CASKEELLTGELFF. The CDR3, as DNA: TGCGCCAGCAAAGAGGAACTCCTCACCGGGGAGCTGTTTTTT.

V usage is TRBV19 and J usage is TRBJ1-1; D is perhaps TRBD1 (6 bases). Germline V gene lookup returns CDR1 LNHDA and CDR2 SQIVND (reference sequence). Trimming removed 7 bases at V and 4 bases at J, with 22 bases between. The CDR3 contains 16 residues. CDR3 sequence reads: CASNPQGGARSTEAFF. For the CDR3, the DNA is TGTGCCAGTAACCCACAGGGTGGAGCACGGAGCACTGAAGCTTTCTTT.